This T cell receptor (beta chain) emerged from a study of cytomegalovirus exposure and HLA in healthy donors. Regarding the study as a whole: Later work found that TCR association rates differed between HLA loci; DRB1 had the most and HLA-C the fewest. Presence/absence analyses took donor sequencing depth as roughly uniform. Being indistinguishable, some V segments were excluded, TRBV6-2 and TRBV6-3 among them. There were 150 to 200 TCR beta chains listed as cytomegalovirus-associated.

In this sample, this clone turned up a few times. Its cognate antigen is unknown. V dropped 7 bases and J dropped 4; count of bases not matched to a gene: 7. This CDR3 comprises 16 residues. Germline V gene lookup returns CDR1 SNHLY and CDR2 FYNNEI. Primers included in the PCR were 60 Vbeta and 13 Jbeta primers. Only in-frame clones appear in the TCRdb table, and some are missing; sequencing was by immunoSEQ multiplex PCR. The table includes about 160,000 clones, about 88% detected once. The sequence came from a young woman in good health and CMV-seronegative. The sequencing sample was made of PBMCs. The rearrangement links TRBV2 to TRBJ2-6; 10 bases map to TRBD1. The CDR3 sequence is CASTRQGATGANVLTF. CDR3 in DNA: TGTGCCAGCACTCGACAGGGGGCCACGGGGGCCAACGTCCTGACTTTC.